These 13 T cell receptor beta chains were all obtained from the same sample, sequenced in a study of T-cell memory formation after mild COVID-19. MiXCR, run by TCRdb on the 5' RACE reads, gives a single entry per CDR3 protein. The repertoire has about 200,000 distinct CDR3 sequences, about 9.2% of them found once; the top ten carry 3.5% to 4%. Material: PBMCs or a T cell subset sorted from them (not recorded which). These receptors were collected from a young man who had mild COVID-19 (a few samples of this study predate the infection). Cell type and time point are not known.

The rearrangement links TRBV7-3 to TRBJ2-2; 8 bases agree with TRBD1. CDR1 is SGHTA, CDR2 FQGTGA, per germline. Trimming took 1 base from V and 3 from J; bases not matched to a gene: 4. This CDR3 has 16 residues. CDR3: CASSLNGQGDTGELFF. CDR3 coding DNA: TGTGCCAGCAGCTTAAACGGACAGGGCGACACCGGGGAGCTGTTTTTT.

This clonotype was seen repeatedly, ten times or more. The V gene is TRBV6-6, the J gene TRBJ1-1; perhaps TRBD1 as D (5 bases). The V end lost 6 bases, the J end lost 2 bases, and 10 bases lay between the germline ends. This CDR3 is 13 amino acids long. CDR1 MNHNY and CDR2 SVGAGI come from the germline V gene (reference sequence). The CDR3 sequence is CASRLQENTEAFF. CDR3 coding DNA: TGTGCCAGCAGGTTACAGGAAAACACTGAAGCTTTCTTT.

The CDR3 reads CASSLRQGDQPQHF. CDR3 nucleotides: TGTGCCAGCAGCTTACGACAGGGGGACCAGCCCCAGCATTTT. The chain couples TRBV7-2 to TRBJ1-5; the match to TRBD1 covers 9 bases. J gave up 7 bases and V 2 bases, and 3 bases lay outside the gene matches. The CDR3 consists of 14 residues. Germline V gives CDR1 SGHTA, CDR2 FQGNSA.

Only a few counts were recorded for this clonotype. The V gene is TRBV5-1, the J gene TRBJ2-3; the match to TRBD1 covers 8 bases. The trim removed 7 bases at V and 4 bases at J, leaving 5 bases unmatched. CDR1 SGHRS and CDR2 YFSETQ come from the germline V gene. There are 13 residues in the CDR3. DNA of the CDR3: TGCGCCAGCGGGACAGGTGCCCCAGATACGCAGTATTTT. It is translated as CASGTGAPDTQYF.

The CDR3 bases are TGTGCCAGCAGCGCGGACAACACAGATACGCAGTATTTT. It specifies CASSADNTDTQYF. This sequence joins TRBV5-6 and TRBJ2-3, with D tentatively TRBD1 (5 bases). The V end lost 4 bases, the J end lost 2 bases, and 8 bases lay between the germline ends. The CDR3 covers 13 residues. CDR1 and CDR2 (germline): SGHDT, YYEEEE.

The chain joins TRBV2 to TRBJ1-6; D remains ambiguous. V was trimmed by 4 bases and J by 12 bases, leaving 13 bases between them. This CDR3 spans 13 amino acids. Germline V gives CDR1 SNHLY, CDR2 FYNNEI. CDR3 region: CASSVDVFLPLHF. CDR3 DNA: TGTGCCAGCAGTGTCGACGTTTTCCTACCCCTCCACTTT. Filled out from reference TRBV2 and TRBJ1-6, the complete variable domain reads EPEVTQTPSHQVTQMGQEVILRCVPISNHLYFYWYRQILGQKVEFLVSFYNNEISEKSEIFDDQFSVERPDGSNFTLKIRSTKLEDSAMYFCASSVDVFLPLHFGNGTRLTVT.

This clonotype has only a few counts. CDR3 nucleotide sequence: TGTGCCAGCAGCCAAGAGGCGGACACCGGGGAGCTGTTTTTT. Its protein product is CASSQEADTGELFF. The chain has TRBV4-2 and TRBJ2-2; D ambiguous. Germline V CDR1 and CDR2: LGHNA, YNFKEQ. V lost 0 bases, J lost 3 bases, and 5 bases lay in between. The CDR3 runs to 14 residues.

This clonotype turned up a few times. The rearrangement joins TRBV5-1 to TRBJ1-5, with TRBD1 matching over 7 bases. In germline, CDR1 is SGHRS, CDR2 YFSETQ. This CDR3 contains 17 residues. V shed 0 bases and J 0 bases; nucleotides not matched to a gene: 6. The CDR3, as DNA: TGCGCCAGCAGCTTGGGAGGACAGGCTAATAGCAATCAGCCCCAGCATTTT. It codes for CASSLGGQANSNQPQHF.

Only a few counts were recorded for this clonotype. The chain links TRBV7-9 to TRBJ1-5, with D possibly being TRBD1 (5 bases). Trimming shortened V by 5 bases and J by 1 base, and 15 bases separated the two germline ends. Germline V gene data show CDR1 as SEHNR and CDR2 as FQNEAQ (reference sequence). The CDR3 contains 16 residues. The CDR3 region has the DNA TGTGCCAGCAGCAAATACGGGGGGGGAAGCAATCAGCCCCAGCATTTT. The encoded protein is CASSKYGGGSNQPQHF.

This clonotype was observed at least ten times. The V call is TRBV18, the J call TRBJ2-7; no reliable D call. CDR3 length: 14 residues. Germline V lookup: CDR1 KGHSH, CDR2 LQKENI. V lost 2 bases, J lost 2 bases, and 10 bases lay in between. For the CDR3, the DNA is TGTGCCAGCTCACCAACCAGAAATGCCTACGAGCAGTACGTC. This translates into CASSPTRNAYEQYV.

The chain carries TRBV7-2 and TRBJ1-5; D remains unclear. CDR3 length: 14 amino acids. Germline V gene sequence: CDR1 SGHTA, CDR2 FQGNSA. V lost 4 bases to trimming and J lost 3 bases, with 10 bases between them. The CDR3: CASSSAGLNQPQHF. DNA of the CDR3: TGTGCCAGCAGCTCAGCGGGCCTCAATCAGCCCCAGCATTTT.

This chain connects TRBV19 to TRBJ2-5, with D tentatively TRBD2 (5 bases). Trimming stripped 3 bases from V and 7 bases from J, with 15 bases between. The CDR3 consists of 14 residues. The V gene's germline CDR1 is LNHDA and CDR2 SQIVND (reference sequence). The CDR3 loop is CASSIEPGLATQYF. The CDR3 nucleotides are TGTGCCAGTAGTATTGAACCAGGACTTGCGACCCAGTACTTC. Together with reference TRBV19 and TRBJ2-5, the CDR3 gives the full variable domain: DGGITQSPKYLFRKEGQNVTLSCEQNLNHDAMYWYRQDPGQGLRLIYYSQIVNDFQKGDIAEGYSVSREKKESFPLTVTSAQKNPTAFYLCASSIEPGLATQYFGPGTRLLVL.

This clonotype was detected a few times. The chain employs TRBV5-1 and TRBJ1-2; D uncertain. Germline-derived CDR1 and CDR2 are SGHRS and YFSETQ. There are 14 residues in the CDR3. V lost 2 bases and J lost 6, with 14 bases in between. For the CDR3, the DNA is TGCGCCAGCAGCTTTAATCGGGGTACTGATGGCTACACCTTC. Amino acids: CASSFNRGTDGYTF.